This passage covers 10 T cell receptor beta chains from one sample sequenced in a study of glioma-infiltrating T cells. Using RNA template, CDR3s of TCR alpha and beta were amplified with iRepertoire arm-PCR. TCRdb passed the multiplex PCR reads through MiXCR, listing each CDR3 protein once. The profile covers about 400,000 distinct CDR3 sequences, with more than 35% appearing a single time and around 12% taken by the ten largest. Sequenced input: glioma tissue, nonneoplastic brain tissue, or PBMCs (not recorded which). These receptors originate from a human donor with low-grade glioma or glioblastoma, undergoing nonglioma brain surgery, or in good health (not recorded which).

J is TRBJ1-5 and V is TRBV2; TRBD1 matches 7 bases. V gave up 5 bases and J gave up 3 bases; unmatched junction bases: 7. The CDR3 is 15 residues long. The germline V gene encodes CDR1 SNHLY and CDR2 FYNNEI. The CDR3 bases are TGTGCCAGCAGTAAGGGACAGAGTTTCAATCAGCCCCAGCATTTT. This sequence encodes CASSKGQSFNQPQHF.

This clonotype was picked up many times. This chain uses TRBV6-1 with TRBJ1-2; D gene ambiguous. The germline CDR1 and CDR2 sequences are MNHNS and SASEGT. Trimming removed 5 bases from V and 4 bases from J, with 5 bases in between. This CDR3 has 11 amino acids. Written as DNA, the CDR3 is TGTGCCAGCAGTCCCGGCTATGGCTACACCTTC. Translating it yields CASSPGYGYTF.

This clonotype appeared many times. The chain carries TRBV27 and TRBJ2-1, with 8 positions matching TRBD2. This CDR3 spans 15 amino acids. J was trimmed by 4 bases and V by 2 bases; bases with no gene match: 4. CDR1 is MNHEY, CDR2 SMNVEV, per germline (reference sequence). The CDR3 coding sequence is TGTGCCAGCAGTTTACTGGGACTAGGGTACAATGAGCAGTTCTTC. Translation gives CASSLLGLGYNEQFF.

Note on this clonotype: Compared with germline, one end of the junction differs, possibly owing to a read error. The V gene is TRBV28, the J gene TRBJ1-2; TRBD1 matches at 7 bases. Germline CDR1 and CDR2: MDHEN and SYDVKM. The CDR3 contains 13 residues. CDR3 nucleotide sequence: TGTGCCAGCAGATGGACAGGCAACTATCGCTACACCTTC. Amino acid sequence: CASRWTGNYRYTF.

This clonotype was seen repeatedly, ten times or more. The V gene is TRBV28, the J gene TRBJ1-1, with 11 bases matching TRBD1. J was trimmed by 3 bases and V by 5 bases; bases with no gene match: 11. Germline V gives CDR1 MDHEN, CDR2 SYDVKM. CDR3 size: 17 residues. CDR3 DNA: TGTGCCAGCAGTGCTGGACAGGGGGCTACGTACCACACTGAAGCTTTCTTT. Amino acid sequence: CASSAGQGATYHTEAFF.

This clonotype was counted many times. The rearrangement joins TRBV27 to TRBJ1-2, with D tentatively TRBD1 (6 bases). The CDR3 consists of 13 residues. The V end was cut by 0 bases, the J end by 7 bases, with 9 bases between. Germline V lookup: CDR1 MNHEY, CDR2 SMNVEV (reference sequence). The CDR3 reads CASSLSTGLGYTF. The CDR3 DNA reads as TGTGCCAGCAGTTTATCGACAGGACTTGGCTACACCTTC.

CDR3 coding DNA: TGCAGTGCTAGAGGTGGGACCGAAACCTACGAGCAGTACTTC. Its translation: CSARGGTETYEQYF. The rearrangement joins TRBV20-1 to TRBJ2-7; possibly TRBD1 or TRBD2 for D (5 bases each). The length of the CDR3 is 14 residues. CDR1 DFQATT and CDR2 SNEGSKA come from the germline V gene (reference sequence). Trimming stripped 1 base from V and 2 bases from J, with 12 bases between.

To note about this clonotype: A much larger clone differs from this one at a single base, so this may be a read error. The chain links TRBV6-1 to TRBJ2-1, with D unresolved. Trimming pared 5 bases from V and 5 bases from J, leaving 16 bases between. CDR1 is MNHNS and CDR2 is SASEGT in the germline V gene. The CDR3 sequence is 15 residues long. The CDR3, as DNA: TGTGCCAGCAGTTGGGCACGTGTGAGTAACAATGAGCAGTTCTTC. It is translated as CASSWARVSNNEQFF.

This clonotype has more than one count but fewer than ten. The chain combines TRBV20-1 with TRBJ2-2; 7 nucleotides align to TRBD1. The junction had 5 bases not matched to a gene; V was cut back by 1 base and J by 0 bases. Germline V gene sequence: CDR1 DFQATT, CDR2 SNEGSKA (reference sequence). This CDR3 comprises 16 residues. DNA for the CDR3: TGCAGTGCTAGAGGGGCAGGGGGAGCGAACACCGGGGAGCTGTTTTTT. The encoded protein is CSARGAGGANTGELFF.

This clonotype was picked up many times. The V and J genes are TRBV4-1 and TRBJ2-2, with 12 bases identical to TRBD2. Germline V gene lookup returns CDR1 MGHRA and CDR2 YSYEKL. V lost 1 base and J lost 0; bases outside the gene matches: 3. The CDR3 has 18 residues. CDR3 coding DNA: TGCGCCAGCAGCCAAGGAAGACTAGCGGGGGCGAACACCGGGGAGCTGTTTTTT. It is translated as CASSQGRLAGANTGELFF.